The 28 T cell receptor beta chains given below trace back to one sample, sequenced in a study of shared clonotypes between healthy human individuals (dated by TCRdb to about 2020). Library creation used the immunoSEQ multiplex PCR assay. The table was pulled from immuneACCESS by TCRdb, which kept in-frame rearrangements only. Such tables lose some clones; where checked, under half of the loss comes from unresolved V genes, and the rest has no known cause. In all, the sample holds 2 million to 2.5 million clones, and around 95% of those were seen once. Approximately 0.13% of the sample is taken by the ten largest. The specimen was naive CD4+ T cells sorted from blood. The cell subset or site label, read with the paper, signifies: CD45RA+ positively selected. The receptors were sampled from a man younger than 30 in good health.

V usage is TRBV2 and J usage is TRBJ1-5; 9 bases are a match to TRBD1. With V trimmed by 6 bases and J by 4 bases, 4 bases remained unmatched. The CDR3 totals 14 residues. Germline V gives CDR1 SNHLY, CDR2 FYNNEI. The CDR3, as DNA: TGTGCCAGCAGGACACAGGGGGCTAATCAGCCCCAGCATTTT. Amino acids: CASRTQGANQPQHF. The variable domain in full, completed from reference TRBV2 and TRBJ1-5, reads EPEVTQTPSHQVTQMGQEVILRCVPISNHLYFYWYRQILGQKVEFLVSFYNNEISEKSEIFDDQFSVERPDGSNFTLKIRSTKLEDSAMYFCASRTQGANQPQHFGDGTRLSIL.

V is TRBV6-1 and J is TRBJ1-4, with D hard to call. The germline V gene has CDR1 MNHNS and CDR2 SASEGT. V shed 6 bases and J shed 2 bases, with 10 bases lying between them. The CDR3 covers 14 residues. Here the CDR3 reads CASRQEGTNEKLFF. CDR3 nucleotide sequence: TGTGCCAGCAGGCAGGAAGGGACTAATGAAAAACTGTTTTTT.

CDR3 sequence: CASSPSRQQPQHF. CDR3 DNA: TGTGCCAGCAGCCCAAGCAGACAGCAGCCCCAGCATTTT. This chain links TRBV7-2 with TRBJ1-5; tentative D call: TRBD1 (5 bases). V lost 5 bases to trimming and J lost 7 bases, with 12 bases between them. The CDR3 is made up of 13 amino acids. Looked up from germline, CDR1 is SGHTA and CDR2 is FQGNSA.

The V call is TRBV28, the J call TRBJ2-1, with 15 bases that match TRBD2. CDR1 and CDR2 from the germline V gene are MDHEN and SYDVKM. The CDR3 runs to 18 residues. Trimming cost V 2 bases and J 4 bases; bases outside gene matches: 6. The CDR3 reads CASSLRGLAGGQYNEQFF. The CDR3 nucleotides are TGTGCCAGCAGTTTACGCGGACTAGCGGGGGGGCAGTACAATGAGCAGTTCTTC.

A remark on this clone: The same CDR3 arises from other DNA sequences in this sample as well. The CDR3 DNA is TGCGCCAGCAGCTTGTCTAGCGGGTACAATGAGCAGTTCTTC. Translation gives CASSLSSGYNEQFF. The chain couples TRBV5-1 to TRBJ2-1, with TRBD2 matching over 8 bases. V lost 1 base to trimming and J lost 4 bases; unmatched junction nucleotides: 1. The CDR3 has 14 residues. Germline-derived CDR1 and CDR2 are SGHRS and YFSETQ.

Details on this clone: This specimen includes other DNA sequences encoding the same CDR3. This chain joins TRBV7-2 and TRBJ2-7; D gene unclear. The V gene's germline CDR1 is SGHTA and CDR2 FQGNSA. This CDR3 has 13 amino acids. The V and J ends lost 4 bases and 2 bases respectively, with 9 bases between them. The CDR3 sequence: CASSSGRTYEQYF. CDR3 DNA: TGTGCCAGCAGCTCGGGCCGAACCTACGAGCAGTACTTC.

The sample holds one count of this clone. The CDR3 coding sequence is TGCGCCAGCAGCTTGGAAGGAGGACTCACACGAGAGACCCAGTACTTC. Protein sequence: CASSLEGGLTRETQYF. The chain joins TRBV5-1 to TRBJ2-5, with a tentative D call TRBD2 (5 bases). With 0 bases removed from V and 4 bases from J, the gap between germline ends came to 16 bases. The CDR3 length is 16 residues. Germline loops: CDR1 SGHRS, CDR2 YFSETQ.

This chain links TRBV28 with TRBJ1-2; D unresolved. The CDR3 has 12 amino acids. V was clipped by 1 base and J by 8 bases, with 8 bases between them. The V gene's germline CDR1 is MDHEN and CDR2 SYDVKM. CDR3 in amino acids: CASSLSGEGYTF. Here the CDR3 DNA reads TGTGCCAGCAGTTTATCTGGGGAGGGCTACACCTTC.

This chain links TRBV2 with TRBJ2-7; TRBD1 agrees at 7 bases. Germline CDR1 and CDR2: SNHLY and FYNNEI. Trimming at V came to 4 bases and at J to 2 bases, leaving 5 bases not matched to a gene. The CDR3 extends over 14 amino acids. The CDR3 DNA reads TGTGCCAGCAGTGGTAAAGGGGGCCCCTACGAGCAGTACTTC. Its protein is CASSGKGGPYEQYF.

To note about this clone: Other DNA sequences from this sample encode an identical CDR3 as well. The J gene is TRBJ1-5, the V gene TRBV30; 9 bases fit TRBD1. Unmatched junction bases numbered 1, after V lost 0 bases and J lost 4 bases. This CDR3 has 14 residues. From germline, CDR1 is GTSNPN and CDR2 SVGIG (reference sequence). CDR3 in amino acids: CAWSVGTGNQPQHF. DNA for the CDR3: TGTGCCTGGAGTGTAGGGACAGGGAATCAGCCCCAGCATTTT.

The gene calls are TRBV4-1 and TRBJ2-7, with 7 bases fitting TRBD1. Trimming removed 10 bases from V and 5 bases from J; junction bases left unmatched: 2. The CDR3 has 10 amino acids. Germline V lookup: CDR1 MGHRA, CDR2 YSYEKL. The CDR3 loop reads CAKTGDEQYF. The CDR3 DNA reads TGCGCCAAAACAGGGGACGAGCAGTACTTC.

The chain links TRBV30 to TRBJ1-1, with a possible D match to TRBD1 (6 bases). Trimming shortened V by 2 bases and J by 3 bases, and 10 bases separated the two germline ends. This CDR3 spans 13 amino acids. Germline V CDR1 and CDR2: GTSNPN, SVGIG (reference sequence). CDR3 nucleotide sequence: TGTGCCTGGAGTCCGCACAGGGACACTGAAGCTTTCTTT. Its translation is CAWSPHRDTEAFF.

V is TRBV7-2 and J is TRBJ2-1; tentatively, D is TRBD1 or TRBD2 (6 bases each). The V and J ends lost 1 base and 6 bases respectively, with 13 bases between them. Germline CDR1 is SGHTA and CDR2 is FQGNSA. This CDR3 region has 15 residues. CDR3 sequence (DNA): TGTGCCAGCAGCTTAGATGGAGGGGGAGGCAATGAGCAGTTCTTC. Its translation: CASSLDGGGGNEQFF.

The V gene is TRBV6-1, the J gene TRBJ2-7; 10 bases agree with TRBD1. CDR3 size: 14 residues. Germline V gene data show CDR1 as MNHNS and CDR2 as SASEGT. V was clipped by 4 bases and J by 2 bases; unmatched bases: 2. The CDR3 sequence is CASSVGTGAYEQYF. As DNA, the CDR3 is TGTGCCAGCAGTGTCGGGACAGGGGCCTACGAGCAGTACTTC.

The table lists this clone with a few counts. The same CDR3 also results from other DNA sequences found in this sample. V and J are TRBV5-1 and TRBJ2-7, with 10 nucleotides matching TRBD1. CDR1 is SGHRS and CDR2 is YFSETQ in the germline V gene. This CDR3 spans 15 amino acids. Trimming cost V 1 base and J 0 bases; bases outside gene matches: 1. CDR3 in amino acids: CASSLRTGGSYEQYF. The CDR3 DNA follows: TGCGCCAGCAGCTTGAGGACAGGGGGCTCCTACGAGCAGTACTTC.

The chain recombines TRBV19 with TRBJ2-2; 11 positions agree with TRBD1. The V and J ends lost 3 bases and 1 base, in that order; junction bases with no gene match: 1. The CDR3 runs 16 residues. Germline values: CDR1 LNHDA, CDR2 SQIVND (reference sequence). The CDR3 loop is CASSIGTGGNTGELFF. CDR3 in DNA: TGTGCCAGTAGTATTGGGACAGGGGGGAACACCGGGGAGCTGTTTTTT.

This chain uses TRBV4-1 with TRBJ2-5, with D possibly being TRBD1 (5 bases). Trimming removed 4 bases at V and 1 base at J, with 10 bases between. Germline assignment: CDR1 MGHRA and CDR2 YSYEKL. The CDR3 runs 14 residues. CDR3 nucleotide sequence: TGCGCCAGCAGCCGGAACAGGATCCAAGAGACCCAGTACTTC. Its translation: CASSRNRIQETQYF.

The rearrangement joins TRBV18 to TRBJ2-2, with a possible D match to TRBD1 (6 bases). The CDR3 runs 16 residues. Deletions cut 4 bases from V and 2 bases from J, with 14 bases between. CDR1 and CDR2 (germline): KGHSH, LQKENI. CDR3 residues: CASSRTGHDNTGELFF. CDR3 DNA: TGTGCCAGCTCACGAACGGGACACGATAACACCGGGGAGCTGTTTTTT.

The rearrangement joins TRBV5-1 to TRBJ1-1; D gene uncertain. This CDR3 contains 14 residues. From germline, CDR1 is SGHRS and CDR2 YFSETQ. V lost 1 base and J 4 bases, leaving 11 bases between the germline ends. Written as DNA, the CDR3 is TGCGCCAGCAGCTTGCTTAGGGATGGCACTGAAGCTTTCTTT. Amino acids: CASSLLRDGTEAFF.

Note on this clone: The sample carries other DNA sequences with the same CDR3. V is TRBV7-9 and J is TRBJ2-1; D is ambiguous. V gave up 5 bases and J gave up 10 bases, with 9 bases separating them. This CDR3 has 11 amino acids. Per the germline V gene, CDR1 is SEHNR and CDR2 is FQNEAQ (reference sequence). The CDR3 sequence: CASSPLTEQFF. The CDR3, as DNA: TGTGCCAGCAGCCCCCTGACAGAGCAGTTCTTC.

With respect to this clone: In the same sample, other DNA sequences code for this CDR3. The CDR3 region has the DNA TGCGCCAGCAGCTTGGGCAGGTCAACTAATGAAAAACTGTTTTTT. Translating gives CASSLGRSTNEKLFF. The chain carries TRBV5-1 and TRBJ1-4; no definite D call. Trimming pared 0 bases from V and 0 bases from J, leaving 6 bases between. The germline CDR1 and CDR2 sequences are SGHRS and YFSETQ. This CDR3 is built from 15 residues.

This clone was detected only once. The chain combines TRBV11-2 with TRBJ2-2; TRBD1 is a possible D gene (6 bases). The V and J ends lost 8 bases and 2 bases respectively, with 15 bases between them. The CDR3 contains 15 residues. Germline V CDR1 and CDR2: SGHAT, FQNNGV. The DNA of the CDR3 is TGTGCCAGCTCGTATCAGGGACAAAACACCGGGGAGCTGTTTTTT. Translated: CASSYQGQNTGELFF.

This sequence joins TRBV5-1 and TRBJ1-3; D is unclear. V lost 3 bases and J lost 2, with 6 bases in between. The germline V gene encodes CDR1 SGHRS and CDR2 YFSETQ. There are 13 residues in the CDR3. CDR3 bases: TGCGCCAGCAGCTCCTTGACTGGAAACACCATATATTTT. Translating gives CASSSLTGNTIYF.

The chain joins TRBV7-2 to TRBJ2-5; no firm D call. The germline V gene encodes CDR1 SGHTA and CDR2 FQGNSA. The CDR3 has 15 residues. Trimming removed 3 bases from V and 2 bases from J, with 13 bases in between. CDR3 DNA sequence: TGTGCCAGCAGCTTGGCCACTATCGGGCAAGAGACCCAGTACTTC. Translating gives CASSLATIGQETQYF.

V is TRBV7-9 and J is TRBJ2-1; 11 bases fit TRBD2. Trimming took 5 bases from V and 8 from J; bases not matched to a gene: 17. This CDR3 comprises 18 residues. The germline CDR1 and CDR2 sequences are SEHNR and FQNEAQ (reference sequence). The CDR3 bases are TGTGCCAGCAGCCTGAGCCGTATAACTAGCGGGAGCTCCCATGAGCAGTTCTTC. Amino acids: CASSLSRITSGSSHEQFF.

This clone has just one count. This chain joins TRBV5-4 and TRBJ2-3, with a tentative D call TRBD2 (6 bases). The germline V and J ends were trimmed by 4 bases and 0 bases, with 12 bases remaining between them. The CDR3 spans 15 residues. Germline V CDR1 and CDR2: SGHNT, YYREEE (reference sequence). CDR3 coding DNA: TGTGCCAGCAGCCCCTGGGACTCTAGCACAGATACGCAGTATTTT. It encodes CASSPWDSSTDTQYF.

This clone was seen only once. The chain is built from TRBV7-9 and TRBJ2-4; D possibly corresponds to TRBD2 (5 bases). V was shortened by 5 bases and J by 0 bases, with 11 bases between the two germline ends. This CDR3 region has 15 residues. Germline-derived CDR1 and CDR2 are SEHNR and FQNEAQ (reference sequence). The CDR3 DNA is TGTGCCAGCAGCCCTAAAGGACTAGCCAAAAACATTCAGTACTTC. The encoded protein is CASSPKGLAKNIQYF. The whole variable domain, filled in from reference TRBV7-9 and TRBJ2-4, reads DTGVSQNPRHKITKRGQNVTFRCDPISEHNRLYWYRQTLGQGPEFLTYFQNEAQLEKSRLLSDRFSAERPKGSFSTLEIQRTEQGDSAMYLCASSPKGLAKNIQYFGAGTRLSVL.

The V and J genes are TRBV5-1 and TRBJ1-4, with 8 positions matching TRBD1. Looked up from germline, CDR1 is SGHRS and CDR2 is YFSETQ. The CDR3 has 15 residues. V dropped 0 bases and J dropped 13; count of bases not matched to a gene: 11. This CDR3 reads CASSLDSGGPGGLFF. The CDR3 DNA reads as TGCGCCAGCAGCTTGGATTCAGGGGGCCCCGGAGGACTGTTTTTT.